This TCR beta chain emerged from a study of cytomegalovirus exposure and HLA in healthy donors (dated by TCRdb to about 2017). Context from the whole study: According to a later analysis, one platform produced both the approximately 110 validation repertoires and the approximately 660 repertoires of the first cohort. The study was designed to test whether signatures of past pathogen exposure could be identified by cataloging public T cell receptors. Besides the first cohort of hundreds of subjects, a separate validation cohort made up of about 120 different subjects was used. To predict cytomegalovirus infection status, the study combined high-throughput TCR immunosequencing, statistical association of individual TCRs with disease status, and machine learning.

On this clone itself: Which antigen it targets is not known. No base-level quality is on record; no much larger clone is a single base apart.

The method behind the library was the immunoSEQ multiplex PCR assay. The original methods were these. A statistical classification framework was built for diagnosing cytomegalovirus status from the catalog of TCR beta chain sequences. TCRdb limited this immuneACCESS table to in-frame rearrangements with V and J called. A share of clones is missing; checked studies link under half to unresolved V genes, and the rest is unexplained. V, J and clone size are taken as reported in that table, and D and trimming were inferred from the DNA itself. The sample table contains about 130,000 clones; only one count was recorded for about 80% of them. The ten largest clones represent 25% to 30% of the sample. General findings and caveats noted by the study authors: In vitro tests confirmed that a few of the cytomegalovirus-associated TCR beta chains recognize cytomegalovirus antigens. The classifier was reported to diagnose cytomegalovirus status with high specificity and sensitivity in both the original and validation cohorts. The validation cohort had no HLA typing available for a later analysis, so co-occurrence within that cohort was assessed over all 120 or so repertoires. Most TCR sequences were observed very rarely across donors, whereas some public TCRs were present in many individuals. In the study, 150 to 200 TCR beta chains were listed as associated with cytomegalovirus. In a later analysis, TCRs clustered in the first cohort were found to also tend to co-occur in the roughly 130 validation repertoires, with about 93% of cluster scores above 0. According to the authors, the approach could potentially be generalized to other disease states and immunological phenotypes.

Separate from the approximately 670-subject first cohort, the validation cohort of roughly 110 subjects was the group to which the donors belonged. The receptor's source is a man aged 25 to 45 in good health and CMV-seropositive. Material: PBMCs.

The CDR3 corresponds to CASSYVAGGTYEQYF. The sequenced DNA is TGTGCCAGCAGTTACGTGGCGGGGGGAACCTACGAGCAGTACTTC. The chain uses TRBV6-5 and TRBJ2-7, and TRBD2 aligns with 8 junction nucleotides. The CDR3 goes from the cysteine to the phenylalanine over 15 residues. This entry keeps only the CDR3 DNA: 45 bases, framed from base 1. Unmatched junction bases come to 5, with V trimmed by 2 bases and J by 2 bases. CDR1 and CDR2 (MNHEY, SVGAGI) derive from the germline V gene.